One and the same sample provided the 22 T cell receptor beta chains below, sequenced in a study of T cells in Graves' hyperthyroidism and ophthalmopathy. Researchers amplified the TCR beta CDR3 regions from RNA transcripts. First-round RT-PCR with HTBI primers amplified the TCR CDR3 region. TCRdb re-derived calls from the multiplex PCR reads in MiXCR, one entry per CDR3 protein. This sample has roughly 300,000 distinct CDR3 sequences, with about 20% found just once. Specimen: blood. These TCRs come from a woman between 50 and 59 years old with Graves' hyperthyroidism.

This clonotype was observed once. This chain links TRBV2 with TRBJ2-6, with TRBD1 matching over 7 bases. J was trimmed by 3 bases and V by 5 bases; bases with no gene match: 4. CDR3 length equals 15 residues. Germline CDR1 reads SNHLY; CDR2 reads FYNNEI. DNA of the CDR3: TGTGCCAGCAGTAAACAGGGGAATGGGGCCAACGTCCTGACTTTC. Its protein is CASSKQGNGANVLTF.

This clonotype showed up many times. The rearrangement joins TRBV12-3 or TRBV12-4 to TRBJ2-3; TRBD1 aligns across 8 bases. This CDR3 has 16 residues. V lost 7 bases and J lost 2; bases outside the gene matches: 11. The CDR3: CASTTGALSSTDTQYF. Here the CDR3 DNA reads TGTGCCAGCACGACAGGGGCCCTAAGTTCCACAGATACGCAGTATTTT.

This clonotype was seen ten or more times. The J gene is TRBJ1-1, the V gene TRBV19; tentative D call: TRBD1 (6 bases). Per the germline V gene, CDR1 is LNHDA and CDR2 is SQIVND (reference sequence). There are 14 residues in the CDR3. V lost 3 bases, J lost 1 base, and 9 bases lay in between. The CDR3 spells CASSISTGNTEAFF. The CDR3 coding sequence is TGTGCCAGTAGTATCTCGACAGGGAACACTGAAGCTTTCTTT.

The sample holds a few counts of this clonotype. The gene calls are TRBV5-8 and TRBJ1-1; D is possibly TRBD1 (6 bases). CDR1 is SGHTS and CDR2 is YDEGEE in the germline V gene. Deletions cut 4 bases from V and 11 bases from J, with 21 bases between. The CDR3 is made up of 14 amino acids. CDR3 DNA: TGTGCCAGCAGCGTGGGGCAGGGGCCCTTAGGGGCTTTCTTT. Amino acids: CASSVGQGPLGAFF.

The J gene is TRBJ2-2, the V gene TRBV3-1; D ambiguous. In germline, CDR1 is LGHDT, CDR2 YNNKEL (reference sequence). V lost 3 bases to trimming and J lost 0 bases, with 5 bases between them. This CDR3 has 14 amino acids. CDR3 DNA: TGTGCCAGCAGCCACGACGCGAACACCGGGGAGCTGTTTTTT. This translates into CASSHDANTGELFF.

This clonotype was observed a few times. The chain combines TRBV19 with TRBJ2-1; unclear D gene. V dropped 1 base and J dropped 7 bases, with 11 bases sitting between them. Per germline, CDR1 LNHDA and CDR2 SQIVND (reference sequence). This CDR3 has 14 residues. The CDR3 coding sequence is TGTGCCAGTAGTATAGTTTTAGGTGGAAATGAGCAGTTCTTC. Translating it yields CASSIVLGGNEQFF.

The chain uses TRBV5-1 and TRBJ2-1; TRBD2 matches at 10 bases. The CDR3 has 16 residues. Germline CDR1 and CDR2: SGHRS and YFSETQ. J was trimmed by 0 bases and V by 6 bases; bases with no gene match: 6. CDR3 loop: CASMVLAGSSYNEQFF. CDR3 DNA sequence: TGCGCCAGCATGGTACTAGCGGGGAGCTCCTACAATGAGCAGTTCTTC.

Ten or more counts support this clonotype. The chain carries TRBV6-1 and TRBJ1-2, with D uncertain. Germline values: CDR1 MNHNS, CDR2 SASEGT. The ends were cut back, 4 bases at V and 0 bases at J, with 3 bases in the middle. The CDR3 has 12 amino acids. The CDR3 sequence: CASSVANYGYTF. CDR3 nucleotides: TGTGCCAGCAGTGTAGCTAACTATGGCTACACCTTC.

The sample holds a few counts of this clonotype. The gene calls are TRBV5-5 and TRBJ1-1, with 8 bases fitting TRBD1. The junction had 2 bases not matched to a gene; V was cut back by 0 bases and J by 4 bases. Germline assignment: CDR1 SGHKS and CDR2 YYEKEE (reference sequence). CDR3 length: 14 amino acids. The CDR3 reads CASSLGTGFTEAFF. DNA for the CDR3: TGTGCCAGCAGCTTGGGGACAGGGTTCACTGAAGCTTTCTTT.

This clonotype was seen repeatedly, ten times or more. The V and J genes are TRBV20-1 and TRBJ2-7; D is possibly TRBD1 (5 bases). Deletions cut 3 bases from V and 6 bases from J, with 9 bases between. The CDR3 length is 11 residues. Germline CDR1 is DFQATT and CDR2 is SNEGSKA (reference sequence). CDR3 residues: CSASTGVEQYF. CDR3 coding DNA: TGCAGTGCTAGTACAGGAGTCGAGCAGTACTTC.

At least ten counts were recorded for this clonotype. The chain recombines TRBV20-1 with TRBJ2-3; 11 positions agree with TRBD1. CDR1 DFQATT and CDR2 SNEGSKA come from the germline V gene (reference sequence). V lost 6 bases to trimming and J lost 4 bases; unmatched junction nucleotides: 6. This CDR3 spans 14 amino acids. The CDR3 here is CSANPGQGADTQYF. The DNA for the CDR3 is TGCAGTGCAAACCCGGGACAGGGGGCAGATACGCAGTATTTT.

This clonotype was picked up many times. The gene calls are TRBV7-8 and TRBJ1-1; TRBD1 is a possible D gene (5 bases). The CDR3 contains 13 residues. CDR1 and CDR2 (germline): SGHVS, FQNEAQ. The V end lost 2 bases, the J end lost 4 bases, and 8 bases lay between the germline ends. The CDR3 spells CASSLRTSTEAFF. The CDR3 DNA reads TGTGCCAGCAGCTTAAGGACAAGCACTGAAGCTTTCTTT.

This clonotype was observed a few times. The chain is built from TRBV5-1 and TRBJ2-3, with D possibly being TRBD2 (6 bases). Germline CDR1 and CDR2: SGHRS and YFSETQ. CDR3 length equals 16 residues. V was trimmed by 4 bases and J by 11 bases, leaving 26 bases between them. As DNA, the CDR3 is TGCGCCAGCAGCCTAGTCCGGGAGCCAGGGTCGGACGGGCAGTATTTT. Its translation is CASSLVREPGSDGQYF.

V and J are TRBV5-1 and TRBJ1-2; TRBD1 matches 7 bases. Germline CDR1 is SGHRS and CDR2 is YFSETQ. The V and J ends lost 4 bases and 6 bases, in that order; junction bases with no gene match: 12. The CDR3 is 15 residues long. The DNA of the CDR3 is TGCGCCAGCAGCCCATCAATACAGGGGCTGAATGGCTACACCTTC. Protein sequence: CASSPSIQGLNGYTF. The entire variable domain, with the rest obtained from reference TRBV5-1 and TRBJ1-2, is as follows: KAGVTQTPRYLIKTRGQQVTLSCSPISGHRSVSWYQQTPGQGLQFLFEYFSETQRNKGNFPGRFSGRQFSNSRSEMNVSTLELGDSALYLCASSPSIQGLNGYTFGSGTRLTVV.

This clonotype was observed a single time. This sequence joins TRBV5-4 and TRBJ2-1; D may be TRBD1 or TRBD2 (5 bases each). CDR1 is SGHNT, CDR2 YYREEE, per germline (reference sequence). The CDR3 contains 14 residues. V lost 9 bases, J lost 4 bases, and 17 bases lay in between. CDR3 nucleotide sequence: TGTGCCACTAGAGGGGCATCTTCGTACAATGAGCAGTTCTTC. Amino acids: CATRGASSYNEQFF.

The chain recombines TRBV29-1 with TRBJ2-4; either TRBD1 or TRBD2 may fit D (5 bases each). This CDR3 spans 16 amino acids. V was clipped by 3 bases and J by 3 bases, with 18 bases between them. Germline V gene sequence: CDR1 SQVTM, CDR2 ANQGSEA. CDR3 nucleotides: TGCAGCGTTGAGGGGGTAAGGGGAACAGGCAAAAACATTCAGTACTTC. This codes for CSVEGVRGTGKNIQYF.

This clonotype came up many times. The CDR3 nucleotides are TGTGCCAGCACCACGGGGGGGGAAATGACTAGCACAGATACGCAGTATTTT. It encodes CASTTGGEMTSTDTQYF. The rearrangement uses TRBV28 and TRBJ2-3; 8 positions agree with TRBD2. The germline CDR1 and CDR2 sequences are MDHEN and SYDVKM. After removal of 7 bases from V and 0 bases from J, the junction contained 12 bases not matched to a gene. This CDR3 is built from 17 residues.

This clonotype has just a few counts. The V call is TRBV3-1, the J call TRBJ2-7, with D maybe TRBD1 (5 bases). CDR3 length: 15 residues. Germline-derived CDR1 and CDR2 are LGHDT and YNNKEL (reference sequence). V lost 1 base, J lost 0 bases, and 10 bases lay in between. CDR3 coding DNA: TGTGCCAGCAGCCAAGGTCCAGGGCCCTCCTACGAGCAGTACTTC. Encoded protein: CASSQGPGPSYEQYF.

This clonotype was seen at least ten times. The chain combines TRBV20-1 with TRBJ2-3, with 8 bases fitting TRBD1. The ends lost 5 bases at V and 2 bases at J; junction bases unmatched: 3. Germline-derived CDR1 and CDR2 are DFQATT and SNEGSKA (reference sequence). The CDR3 is 13 amino acids. Written as DNA, the CDR3 is TGCAGTGCTGAGACAGGGGTCACAGATACGCAGTATTTT. Protein product: CSAETGVTDTQYF.

The V call is TRBV19, the J call TRBJ1-6, with 10 bases matching TRBD1. The J segment lost 7 bases and the V segment lost 6 bases, leaving 12 bases of the junction unmatched. This CDR3 comprises 17 residues. Per the germline V gene, CDR1 is LNHDA and CDR2 is SQIVND (reference sequence). The CDR3 loop is CASRRDRGPPWNSPLHF. CDR3 nucleotide sequence: TGTGCCAGTAGGCGGGACAGGGGTCCTCCGTGGAATTCACCCCTCCACTTT.

The sample holds many counts of this clonotype. V is TRBV27 and J is TRBJ2-3, with D hard to call. Trimming took 5 bases from V and 10 from J, leaving 13 bases between them. Germline V gives CDR1 MNHEY, CDR2 SMNVEV (reference sequence). This CDR3 contains 12 residues. The CDR3 nucleotides read TGTGCCAGCAGTCTTGACTCTCAGGCGCAGTATTTT. Its translation is CASSLDSQAQYF.

This clonotype was observed at least ten times. The chain is built from TRBV19 and TRBJ1-1, with D perhaps TRBD1 (5 bases). The CDR3 sequence is 14 residues long. V was cut by 6 bases and J by 4 bases, with 15 bases left in between. Germline V gene sequence: CDR1 LNHDA, CDR2 SQIVND (reference sequence). The CDR3 nucleotides are TGTGCCAGTAGATTACGGGGCAGCGTCACTGAAGCTTTCTTT. It codes for CASRLRGSVTEAFF.